What follows is one T cell receptor beta chain and its context. The antigen it binds to is not known. Base qualities were left out, and no much larger clone turns up one base away. This sample is drawn from a study of blood T cells in healthy people across ages (dated by TCRdb to the mid-2010s). Regarding the research as a whole: In model experiments, roughly one uniquely barcoded TCR beta cDNA molecule per two T cells was captured by template switching. Using deep sequencing normalized with unique cDNA molecular identifiers, the study measured how TCR beta repertoire diversity changes with age. Four age groups were formed from the donors: young (average 16 years), middle-aged (just under 40), aged (roughly 58) and long-lived (around 82). To avoid experimental bias, donors of different ages were distributed randomly across sequencing lanes. Two additional independent replicas of 1 million unique cDNA reads from the same blood draw were analyzed for two donors (one aged 18 to 30 and one aged 80 or older). Broad study findings and their caveats: The percentage of naive T cells measured by flow cytometry correlated strongly with observed TCR beta diversity. Because the CMV infection status of the donors was unknown, age-related changes in expanded clonotypes may potentially have been confounded. Compared with the aged group, the long-lived group had more naive CD4+ T cells, fewer expanded clones and increased TCR diversity, a pattern suggesting age selection. Observed TCR beta diversity per million T cells fell roughly linearly with age, and a significant reduction was already apparent by age approximately 40. Conclusive comparison of naive and antigen-experienced compartments was prevented by the profiling of bulk unsorted PBMCs. Total diversity estimates from one million sequenced T cells were considered lower bounds and underestimates.

Systemically healthy Caucasian individuals from Russia, approximately 39 in total and aged about 6 to 95 years, were included as donors. Around 9.8 milliliters of peripheral blood were collected from each donor into EDTA-treated Vacutainer tubes. Ficoll-Paque density-gradient centrifugation was used to isolate PBMCs, with at least 6.5 million per sample. Total RNA was extracted from PBMCs with Trizol reagent, with at least 5.5 micrograms obtained per sample. For every donor, flow cytometry on a PBMC aliquot measured the percentage of naive CD45RAhigh/CD27high T cells. Trimming takes 5 bases off V and 12 bases off J; junction bases not matched to a gene: 8. Spanning cysteine to phenylalanine, the CDR3 consists of 14 amino acids. Of all the DNA, just the CDR3 is kept, 42 bases in frame from base 1. Receptor libraries were prepared by 5' RACE. Reads for this sample came from an Illumina HiSeq 2500. A second about 7 to 12 cycle PCR used a sample-barcoded 5' primer and a J-beta primer mix. Each TCR beta cDNA molecule received a unique molecular identifier from a template-switch 5' adaptor carrying 12 random nucleotides. Each sample yielded at least 2.5 million CDR3-containing paired-end reads. All of the RNA was converted into first-strand cDNA using the Mint cDNA synthesis kit, with a TRBC-specific oligonucleotide serving as the primer. Following uracil-DNA glycosylase treatment, all cDNA underwent a first 18-cycle PCR with the universal primers M1SS and BC2_uni_R. The paper's processing steps were these. Each sample was normalized by randomly selecting 1 million high-quality reads, each carrying a distinct molecular identifier. Reads with shared molecular identifiers were discarded instead of being binned into consensus sequences. CDR3 identification, clonotype clustering and error correction used MiTCR with a Q25 quality threshold and the strictest error-elimination algorithm. A nonparametric unseen species model using Euler transformation provided a lower-bound estimate of total TCR beta diversity. TCRdb trimmed the raw reads at Q25, called clones with MiXCR and kept productive beta chains. CDR3 protein duplicates are merged, each entry listing the most common genes and DNA. V and J calls and clone size were set by TCRdb, not the authors. For this sample there are roughly 800,000 distinct CDR3 sequences; over 45% appear just once. The top ten clones comprise 22% of the sample.

The clonotype originates from a man under 40 in good health. The V and J genes are TRBV12-3 or TRBV12-4 and TRBJ2-1, with 12 bases aligning to TRBD2. The specimen sequenced was blood. The nucleotide sequence is TGTGCCAGCAGTCCCCTAGCGGGAGGGTCTTTGCAGTTCTTC. It specifies CASSPLAGGSLQFF.